This entry lists 7 T cell receptor beta chains sequenced from one sample in a study of early T cells in non-severe SARS-CoV-2 infection. TCRdb reprocessed the 5' RACE reads via MiXCR and lists one record per CDR3 protein. The data contain 100,000 to 150,000 distinct CDR3 sequences, about 15% of them singletons. Sequenced input: whole blood. These receptors were taken from an adult who was a healthcare worker with PCR-confirmed SARS-CoV-2 infection or an uninfected control (not recorded which).

This clonotype has only a few counts. The gene calls are TRBV18 and TRBJ1-1; no reliable D call. Trimming took 6 bases from V and 3 from J, leaving 23 bases between them. The V gene's germline CDR1 is KGHSH and CDR2 LQKENI. The CDR3 is made up of 17 amino acids. The CDR3 coding sequence is TGTGCCAGCTCGCCAACTGGGGAGGGCTTTTCGGACACTGAAGCTTTCTTT. Translating it yields CASSPTGEGFSDTEAFF.

This clonotype was counted ten times or more. This chain uses TRBV7-9 with TRBJ1-5, with unresolved D. Trimming shortened V by 2 bases and J by 5 bases, and 10 bases separated the two germline ends. Per the germline V gene, CDR1 is SEHNR and CDR2 is FQNEAQ (reference sequence). This CDR3 is built from 14 residues. The CDR3 DNA reads TGTGCCAGCAGCTTATCGGAGGCCCATCAGCCCCAGCATTTT. Amino acid sequence: CASSLSEAHQPQHF.

The chain joins TRBV3-1 to TRBJ1-1; D remains ambiguous. The CDR3 length is 13 residues. Trimming shortened V by 0 bases and J by 8 bases, and 10 bases separated the two germline ends. CDR1 LGHDT and CDR2 YNNKEL come from the germline V gene (reference sequence). As DNA, the CDR3 is TGTGCCAGCAGCCAAGATAGAAGGATAGAAGCTTTCTTT. This gives the protein CASSQDRRIEAFF.

This clonotype was picked up a small number of times. CDR3 in DNA: TGTGCCAGCGGGAAGAATGAGCAGTTCTTC. Amino acids: CASGKNEQFF. The chain employs TRBV12-3 or TRBV12-4 and TRBJ2-1; D not resolved. Trimming removed 8 bases from V and 7 bases from J, with 6 bases in between. The length of the CDR3 is 10 residues.

This clonotype was recorded at least ten times. The CDR3 DNA reads as TGCAGTGCTAGTGGTGGACCCCCCCTGGAGGAGCAGTTCTTC. Its translation is CSASGGPPLEEQFF. The J gene is TRBJ2-1, the V gene TRBV20-1; unclear D gene. V gave up 3 bases and J gave up 10 bases, with 19 bases separating them. There are 14 residues in the CDR3. CDR1 and CDR2 (germline): DFQATT, SNEGSKA (reference sequence).

The chain joins TRBV10-2 to TRBJ1-2; D possibly corresponds to TRBD1 (6 bases). V was cut by 7 bases and J by 6 bases, with 9 bases left in between. CDR3 size: 11 residues. The germline CDR1 and CDR2 sequences are WSHSY and SAAADI. The CDR3 DNA reads as TGCGCCAGCACAAGGGGGGATGGCTACACCTTC. It codes for CASTRGDGYTF.

V usage is TRBV12-3 or TRBV12-4 and J usage is TRBJ1-2; D gene uncertain. The CDR3 is made up of 14 amino acids. The V end lost 7 bases, the J end lost 8 bases, and 20 bases lay between the germline ends. The CDR3 loop is CASNPGRFVEGYTF. The CDR3 nucleotides read TGTGCCAGCAATCCCGGACGGTTTGTGGAAGGCTACACCTTC.